The 9 T cell receptor beta chains presented below share a single source sample, sequenced in a study of T-cell reconstitution after alpha-beta-depleted transplantation in children. For TCRbeta, the library was prepared with unique molecular identifiers. TCRdb recomputed calls from the PCR reads with MiXCR, one row per CDR3 protein. This sample has 240,000 or so distinct CDR3 sequences, with around 7.8% found just once. Specimen: PBMCs, mostly from graft donor cells, collected 180 days after TCRalphabeta/CD19-depleted stem cell transplant. The source of these receptors is a male patient younger than 18 who had a stem cell transplant for acute lymphoblastic leukemia, so the T cells may come from the graft donor.

In this sample, this clonotype turned up many times. At one end, the junction sequence differs from germline, possibly due to a read error. The J gene is TRBJ2-3, the V gene TRBV3-1, with D hard to call. Germline CDR1 and CDR2: LGHDT and YNNKEL (reference sequence). The CDR3 is made up of 13 amino acids. The CDR3 loop reads CASGQRSTDTQYF. CDR3 coding DNA: TGTGCCAGCGGCCAGAGGTCAACAGATACGCAGTATTTT.

This clonotype was found many times. This chain's CDR3 is CASSLVVLSNQPQHF. CDR3 coding DNA: TGCGCCAGCAGCTTGGTTGTCCTTAGCAATCAGCCCCAGCATTTT. The V and J genes are TRBV5-1 and TRBJ1-5, with unresolved D. Germline CDR1 reads SGHRS; CDR2 reads YFSETQ. CDR3 length equals 15 residues. V lost 0 bases to trimming and J lost 0 bases, with 7 bases between them. Supplemented by reference TRBV5-1 and TRBJ1-5, the full variable domain reads KAGVTQTPRYLIKTRGQQVTLSCSPISGHRSVSWYQQTPGQGLQFLFEYFSETQRNKGNFPGRFSGRQFSNSRSEMNVSTLELGDSALYLCASSLVVLSNQPQHFGDGTRLSIL.

This clonotype was recorded at least ten times. The chain couples TRBV14 to TRBJ2-5, with 7 nucleotides matching TRBD1. Germline trimming cut 2 bases from V and 7 bases from J; bases unmatched to any gene: 13. There are 16 residues in the CDR3. CDR1 is SGHDN, CDR2 FVKESK, per germline. This CDR3 reads CASSQLRDRARVTQYF. CDR3 in DNA: TGTGCCAGCAGCCAATTAAGAGACAGGGCGCGAGTGACCCAGTACTTC.

This clonotype was detected a few times. The V and J genes are TRBV6-1 and TRBJ2-1; D is unclear. The CDR3 has 12 residues. Looked up from germline, CDR1 is MNHNS and CDR2 is SASEGT. Trimming left V 3 bases short and J 10 bases short, with 10 bases between. As DNA, the CDR3 is TGTGCCAGCAGTGATCGGGTAAAGGAGCAGTTCTTC. Translated: CASSDRVKEQFF.

In its sample, this clonotype was seen many times. The rearrangement joins TRBV11-2 to TRBJ2-7; no clear D. The germline V gene has CDR1 SGHAT and CDR2 FQNNGV. With 4 bases removed from V and 1 base from J, the gap between germline ends came to 5 bases. This CDR3 spans 12 amino acids. The chain's CDR3 is CASSYVSYEQYF. CDR3 DNA sequence: TGTGCCAGCAGCTACGTTTCCTACGAGCAGTACTTC.

This clonotype was counted ten times or more. This chain connects TRBV7-2 to TRBJ1-1, with 9 bases identical to TRBD1. CDR3 size: 14 residues. V was pared by 3 bases and J by 12 bases, with 11 bases of the junction left unmatched. Germline CDR1 and CDR2: SGHTA and FQGNSA. The CDR3 coding sequence is TGTGCCAGCAGCTTCTCCTCTCGACAGGGGGATACTTTCTTT. It translates to CASSFSSRQGDTFF. Together with reference TRBV7-2 and TRBJ1-1, the CDR3 gives the full variable domain: GAGVSQSPSNKVTEKGKDVELRCDPISGHTALYWYRQSLGQGLEFLIYFQGNSAPDKSGLPSDRFSAERTGGSVSTLTIQRTQQEDSAVYLCASSFSSRQGDTFFGQGTRLTVV.

By its share, this clonotype is medium-sized (0.01 to 0.1%). The chain recombines TRBV20-1 with TRBJ2-5, with 12 nucleotides matching TRBD2. J was trimmed by 7 bases and V by 3 bases; bases with no gene match: 9. Germline V gene data show CDR1 as DFQATT and CDR2 as SNEGSKA (reference sequence). The CDR3 sequence is 15 residues long. The CDR3 sequence is CSARKTSGGAGTQYF. CDR3 coding DNA: TGCAGTGCTAGGAAGACTAGCGGGGGTGCAGGGACCCAGTACTTC.

Worth noting for this clonotype: Given a much more abundant clone one base away, this may be a read error. As the CDR3 is not closed by the conserved phenylalanine or tryptophan, this likely results from a read error. The CDR3 coding sequence is TGTGCCACCAGTGACGCTACAGGGGGAGAGACCCAGTACTAC. Translated, it gives CATSDATGGETQYY. V usage is TRBV24-1 and J usage is TRBJ2-5, with 8 bases matching TRBD1. This CDR3 is 14 amino acids long. Germline CDR1 KGHDR, CDR2 SFDVKD. The ends lost 4 bases at V and 4 bases at J; junction bases unmatched: 4.

This clonotype was found many times. The rearrangement links TRBV5-4 to TRBJ2-6; no reliable D call. Germline CDR1 and CDR2: SGHNT and YYREEE (reference sequence). Trimming removed 0 bases at V and 2 bases at J, with 3 bases between. This CDR3 has 14 amino acids. The CDR3 spells CASSLDPGANVLTF. DNA for the CDR3: TGTGCCAGCAGCTTGGATCCTGGGGCCAACGTCCTGACTTTC.